This TCR beta chain was sequenced during a study of T cell responses to AZD1222 COVID-19 vaccine. Note on this clone: Its antigen is still unknown.

General study findings and limits: The study found vaccine-associated CD4 TCRs spanning spike, dominant at 160-218 and 743-854.

This table comes from immunoSEQ multiplex PCR, and its TCRdb copy is limited to in-frame clones, with some not included. The sample consists of 150,000 to 200,000 clones, 92% of them appearing once. The CDR3 length is 15 residues. Germline V gives CDR1 SGHVS, CDR2 FQNEAQ. Between the trimmed V and J ends, which lost 1 base and 10 bases, there was a span of 14 bases. The sequencing used peripheral blood, collected on day 0 of AZD1222 vaccination. The chain links TRBV7-8 to TRBJ1-6; D is unclear. The clonotype comes from an adult in good health. The CDR3: CASSLDGPLGSPLHF. In DNA form, the CDR3 reads TGTGCCAGCAGCTTAGATGGACCCCTGGGATCACCCCTCCACTTT.